This T cell receptor (beta chain) is drawn from a study of spatial heterogeneity in lung cancer. Study results and limitations: Blood contained ubiquitous expanded tumor TCRs more at resection than at follow-up.

Time point given: blood at routine non-recurrence follow-up after resection. Material for sequencing was whole RNA from tumor, nontumor lung or frozen PBMC, left unsorted. Concerning this clonotype: Its target is not known.

Germline loops: CDR1 DFQATT, CDR2 SNEGSKA (reference sequence). The trim removed 6 bases at V and 0 bases at J, leaving 11 bases unmatched. This CDR3 contains 17 residues. Using its own MiXCR run on the 5' RACE reads, TCRdb lists one record per CDR3 protein. The sample lists 95,000 to 130,000 distinct CDR3 sequences, more than 9% occurring once. V usage is TRBV20-1 and J usage is TRBJ2-3, with 11 bases lining up with TRBD2. This clonotype originated in a male donor with early-stage non-small cell lung cancer. The sequencing used PBMCs, collected at follow-up. This chain's CDR3 is CSAPRLAGGRSTDTQYF. In DNA, the CDR3 is TGCAGTGCCCCAAGGCTAGCGGGGGGCCGTAGCACAGATACGCAGTATTTT.